The 17 T cell receptor beta chains in this list originate from one sample, sequenced in a study of blood T cell repertoires in COVID-19. TCRdb's table, derived via immunoSEQ multiplex PCR, lists solely in-frame clones and lacks some. The table records about 290,000 clones, around four fifths of them present only once. The sample taken for sequencing was peripheral blood. These receptors all stem from a woman aged 45-65 years with active or convalescent COVID-19.

The genes are TRBV10-3 and TRBJ1-5, with D hard to call. Trimming took off 4 bases at V and 4 bases at J, with 14 bases between the two ends. CDR1 and CDR2 from the germline V gene are ENHRY and SYGVKD. The CDR3 is made up of 15 amino acids. DNA for the CDR3: TGTGCCATCAGTGGGTACCGAGAGGGTAATCAGCCCCAGCATTTT. Translated: CAISGYREGNQPQHF.

This clone has only one observation. The chain joins TRBV5-1 to TRBJ2-7; maybe TRBD1 (8 bases). Germline V gives CDR1 SGHRS, CDR2 YFSETQ. V was cut by 4 bases and J by 7 bases, with 18 bases left in between. The CDR3 sequence is 14 residues long. The CDR3 is CASSARQGRGEQYF. In DNA form, the CDR3 reads TGCGCCAGCAGCGCCCGACAGGGGCGGGGGGAGCAGTACTTC.

The CDR3 DNA is TGTGCCAGAGGGGACAGGGGTAATAGAACGTCCTACGAGCAGTACTTC. Translating gives CARGDRGNRTSYEQYF. This rearrangement joins TRBV28 to TRBJ2-7; the match to TRBD1 covers 10 bases. The CDR3 sequence is 16 residues long. The germline gives CDR1 MDHEN, CDR2 SYDVKM. With V trimmed by 9 bases and J by 1 base, 12 bases remained unmatched. Supplemented by reference TRBV28 and TRBJ2-7, the full variable domain reads DVKVTQSSRYLVKRTGEKVFLECVQDMDHENMFWYRQDPGLGLRLIYFSYDVKMKEKGDIPEGYSVSREKKERFSLILESASTNQTSMYLCARGDRGNRTSYEQYFGPGTRLTVT.

The chain employs TRBV3-1 (or the pseudogene TRBV3-2) and TRBJ1-5; weak D call: TRBD1 (5 bases). Germline CDR1 LGHDT, CDR2 YNNKEL (reference sequence). V lost 1 base and J lost 9, with 16 bases in between. The length of the CDR3 is 15 residues. CDR3 sequence (DNA): TGTGCCAGCAGCCAAGGTCAAGGGGCTAGTTGGCCCCAGCATTTT. This sequence encodes CASSQGQGASWPQHF.

By sample share, this clone is medium-sized. The chain uses TRBV27 and TRBJ2-7; 14 bases are shared with TRBD2. J was trimmed by 0 bases and V by 5 bases; bases with no gene match: 0. There are 15 residues in the CDR3. CDR1 is MNHEY and CDR2 is SMNVEV in the germline V gene (reference sequence). CDR3 loop: CASSGTSGSSYEQYF. The CDR3 DNA sequence: TGTGCCAGCAGTGGGACTAGCGGGAGCTCCTACGAGCAGTACTTC.

This clone was counted once. The rearrangement joins TRBV10-3 to TRBJ2-1; 8 positions match TRBD2. CDR3 length equals 15 residues. The V and J ends lost 4 bases and 8 bases, in that order; junction bases with no gene match: 10. CDR1 and CDR2 from the germline V gene are ENHRY and SYGVKD. This CDR3 is CAISGPGTRSDEQFF. CDR3 bases: TGTGCCATCAGTGGCCCCGGGACTAGATCGGATGAGCAGTTCTTC.

The chain couples TRBV28 to TRBJ1-1; possibly TRBD1 for D (5 bases). In germline, CDR1 is MDHEN, CDR2 SYDVKM. V lost 6 bases and J 1 base, leaving 12 bases between the germline ends. This CDR3 is built from 14 residues. The DNA for the CDR3 is TGTGCCAGCAGGGCCAGCGGGGGGAACACTGAAGCTTTCTTT. Encoded protein: CASRASGGNTEAFF.

This clone was picked up a small number of times. The chain couples TRBV18 to TRBJ1-2; no definite D call. Germline V lookup: CDR1 KGHSH, CDR2 LQKENI. Between the trimmed V and J ends, which lost 4 bases and 4 bases, there was a span of 7 bases. The length of the CDR3 is 12 residues. The CDR3 loop reads CASSLYLYGYTF. The CDR3 bases are TGTGCCAGCTCACTATATCTCTATGGCTACACCTTC.

V and J are TRBV5-4 and TRBJ2-1, with TRBD1 matching 10 bases. The ends lost 5 bases at V and 4 bases at J; junction bases unmatched: 9. Germline CDR1 reads SGHNT; CDR2 reads YYREEE (reference sequence). The CDR3 covers 16 residues. The CDR3 region is CASSKDPGQGYNEQFF. The CDR3 DNA reads TGTGCCAGCAGTAAGGACCCGGGACAGGGGTACAATGAGCAGTTCTTC. Combining the CDR3 with reference TRBV5-4 and TRBJ2-1 gives the whole variable domain ETGVTQSPTHLIKTRGQQVTLRCSSQSGHNTVSWYQQALGQGPQFIFQYYREEENGRGNFPPRFSGLQFPNYSSELNVNALELDDSALYLCASSKDPGQGYNEQFFGPGTRLTVL.

The genes are TRBV7-2 and TRBJ1-2; TRBD1 matches at 8 bases. The CDR3 contains 19 residues. V dropped 4 bases and J dropped 4; count of bases not matched to a gene: 20. Germline V gene lookup returns CDR1 SGHTA and CDR2 FQGNSA. Written as DNA, the CDR3 is TGTGCCAGCAGCTCCTCACTGGACAGGGTCGATACTTCGCCCTATGGCTACACCTTC. It is translated as CASSSSLDRVDTSPYGYTF.

The gene calls are TRBV10-3 and TRBJ2-3; 9 bases match TRBD2. CDR1 and CDR2 (germline): ENHRY, SYGVKD. After removal of 7 bases from V and 8 bases from J, the junction contained 7 bases not matched to a gene. CDR3 length: 13 residues. In DNA, the CDR3 is TGTGCCATCACAGGGCTAGCGGGAAGTACGCAGTATTTT. Its translation is CAITGLAGSTQYF.

The chain has TRBV5-4 and TRBJ2-3; 10 bases map to TRBD1. Germline CDR1 reads SGHNT; CDR2 reads YYREEE (reference sequence). Losses at the gene ends were 5 bases for V and 3 bases for J; bases not matched to a gene: 6. The CDR3 has 15 residues. CDR3 in DNA: TGTGCCAGCAGGGCCGGGACAGGGGTTACAGATACGCAGTATTTT. It codes for CASRAGTGVTDTQYF.

The V gene is TRBV5-1, the J gene TRBJ2-1, with D perhaps matching TRBD1 (7 bases). CDR1 SGHRS and CDR2 YFSETQ come from the germline V gene. CDR3 length: 16 amino acids. Trimming pared 3 bases from V and 2 bases from J, leaving 15 bases between. Here the CDR3 DNA reads TGCGCCAGCAGCTCCCGAGCAGGGGGGACCTACAATGAGCAGTTCTTC. As protein: CASSSRAGGTYNEQFF.

The rearrangement joins TRBV5-1 to TRBJ2-7; TRBD2 matches at 11 bases. V lost 4 bases and J lost 2; bases outside the gene matches: 2. The CDR3 is made up of 14 amino acids. Germline V gene lookup returns CDR1 SGHRS and CDR2 YFSETQ. In nucleotides, the CDR3 is TGCGCCAGCAGCGTTAGCGGGAGGGCCTACGAGCAGTACTTC. Protein: CASSVSGRAYEQYF.

The CDR3 spells CAWSSYWGSEQYF. DNA of the CDR3: TGTGCCTGGAGTAGTTACTGGGGCAGCGAGCAGTACTTC. This chain connects TRBV30 to TRBJ2-7, with D perhaps TRBD1 (5 bases). V was clipped by 2 bases and J by 6 bases, with 14 bases between them. CDR1 GTSNPN and CDR2 SVGIG come from the germline V gene (reference sequence). The CDR3 sequence is 13 residues long.

This chain links TRBV5-1 with TRBJ1-1; a possible D gene is TRBD1 (5 bases). Trimming shortened V by 5 bases and J by 1 base, and 12 bases separated the two germline ends. The CDR3 runs to 14 residues. The germline V gene has CDR1 SGHRS and CDR2 YFSETQ. The CDR3 region is CASSYDGGNTEAFF. Written as DNA, the CDR3 is TGCGCCAGCAGTTATGACGGGGGGAACACTGAAGCTTTCTTT.

The chain uses TRBV6-4 and TRBJ2-1; tentatively, D is TRBD2 (6 bases). Germline CDR1 and CDR2: MRHNA and SNTAGT. The V end lost 3 bases, the J end lost 0 bases, and 18 bases lay between the germline ends. This CDR3 has 18 residues. CDR3 DNA sequence: TGTGCCAGCAGTGATGCACCCCTAGCGCAGAGCTCCTACAATGAGCAGTTCTTC. Translation gives CASSDAPLAQSSYNEQFF.